A single sample is the source of the 7 T cell receptor beta chains below, sequenced in a study of T cell changes during pregnancy in multiple sclerosis. Only in-frame clones appear in the TCRdb table, and some are missing; sequencing was by immunoSEQ multiplex PCR. The profile shows tens of thousands of clones, about nine tenths of them singletons. Specimen: CD4+ T cells from peripheral blood mononuclear cells, collected in the first trimester of pregnancy. These receptors were taken from a female donor with multiple sclerosis, enrolled in a pregnancy study.

The genes are TRBV7-3 and TRBJ2-2, with D possibly being TRBD2 (5 bases). V was shortened by 6 bases and J by 6 bases, with 11 bases between the two germline ends. The CDR3 runs 13 residues. CDR1 is SGHTA and CDR2 is FQGTGA in the germline V gene. The CDR3 bases are TGTGCCAGCAGTCCCGCGGGCCCCGGGGAGCTGTTTTTT. Translation gives CASSPAGPGELFF.

The chain carries TRBV6-5 and TRBJ2-1; 10 positions match TRBD1. J lost 6 bases, V lost 6 bases, and 8 bases had no gene match. This CDR3 has 15 residues. Germline-derived CDR1 and CDR2 are MNHEY and SVGAGI. The CDR3 DNA reads as TGTGCCAGCAGCCCGACAGGGGGCTTGGTCAATGAGCAGTTCTTC. This sequence encodes CASSPTGGLVNEQFF.

This chain links TRBV19 with TRBJ2-2; D unresolved. The V gene's germline CDR1 is LNHDA and CDR2 SQIVND (reference sequence). The V end lost 6 bases, the J end lost 0 bases, and 8 bases lay between the germline ends. The CDR3 extends over 14 amino acids. As DNA, the CDR3 is TGTGCCAGTAGGAGCCTCGCGAACACCGGGGAGCTGTTTTTT. Its protein product is CASRSLANTGELFF.

The genes are TRBV5-1 and TRBJ2-4; TRBD2 agrees at 7 bases. Trimming at V came to 3 bases and at J to 3 bases, leaving 3 bases not matched to a gene. The germline V gene encodes CDR1 SGHRS and CDR2 YFSETQ. The CDR3 extends over 14 amino acids. In DNA form, the CDR3 reads TGCGCCAGCAGCTCCGGCGGGAGCAAAAACATTCAGTACTTC. This translates into CASSSGGSKNIQYF.

This clone was found once. The genes are TRBV5-1 and TRBJ2-5; 10 bases map to TRBD2. Looked up from germline, CDR1 is SGHRS and CDR2 is YFSETQ. The ends lost 0 bases at V and 4 bases at J; junction bases unmatched: 3. This CDR3 is 15 amino acids long. The CDR3 sequence is CASSLVSGGLETQYF. The CDR3 coding sequence is TGCGCCAGCAGCTTGGTTAGCGGGGGGTTAGAGACCCAGTACTTC.

This chain joins TRBV9 and TRBJ2-3; D not certain. From germline, CDR1 is SGDLS and CDR2 YYNGEE. The CDR3 consists of 16 residues. Trimming stripped 0 bases from V and 1 base from J, with 12 bases between. CDR3 nucleotide sequence: TGTGCCAGCAGCGTAGCTCCACTCAGCGGCACAGATACGCAGTATTTT. Encoded protein: CASSVAPLSGTDTQYF.

The V call is TRBV5-6, the J call TRBJ1-5, with 8 bases aligning to TRBD1. This CDR3 region has 18 residues. CDR1 SGHDT and CDR2 YYEEEE come from the germline V gene. Trimming removed 4 bases from V and 6 bases from J; junction bases left unmatched: 18. DNA of the CDR3: TGTGCCAGCAGCCGATTGCCACAGCGGACAGGGATGGTTCAGCCCCAGCATTTT. Protein: CASSRLPQRTGMVQPQHF.